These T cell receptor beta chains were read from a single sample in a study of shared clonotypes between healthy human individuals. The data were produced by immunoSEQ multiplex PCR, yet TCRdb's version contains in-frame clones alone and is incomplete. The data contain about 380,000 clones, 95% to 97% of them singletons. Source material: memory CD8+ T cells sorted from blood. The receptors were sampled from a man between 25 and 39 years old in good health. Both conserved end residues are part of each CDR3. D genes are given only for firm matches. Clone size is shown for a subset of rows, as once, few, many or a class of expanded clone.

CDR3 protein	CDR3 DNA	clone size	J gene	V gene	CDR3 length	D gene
CASGGRVGDTQYF	TGTGCCAGCGGGGGTAGGGTTGGAGATACGCAGTATTTT	.	TRBJ2-3	TRBV5-4	13	.
CAISELEGDYNEQFF	TGTGCCATCAGTGAACTCGAAGGGGACTACAATGAGCAGTTCTTC	.	TRBJ2-1	TRBV10-3	15	.
CASAQTESSYEQYF	TGTGCCAGCGCCCAGACCGAAAGCTCCTACGAGCAGTACTTC	once	TRBJ2-7	TRBV27	14	.
CASSDRDRDLGTQYF	TGTGCCAGCAGTGATAGGGACAGGGACTTAGGGACCCAGTACTTC	.	TRBJ2-5	TRBV2	15	TRBD1
CAWSRTGEAFF	TGTGCCTGGAGCCGAACAGGGGAAGCTTTCTTT	.	TRBJ1-1	TRBV30	11	.
CASSSLVQGYEQYF	TGTGCCAGCAGTTCGTTGGTTCAGGGGTACGAGCAGTACTTC	.	TRBJ2-7	TRBV27	14	.
CASSEGRLATYNEQFF	TGTGCCAGCAGTGAAGGGAGACTAGCGACCTACAATGAGCAGTTCTTC	.	TRBJ2-1	TRBV2	16	TRBD2
CASSFRLVATNEKLFF	TGTGCCAGCAGCTTCAGGTTAGTGGCAACTAATGAAAAACTGTTTTTT	once	TRBJ1-4	TRBV7-9	16	.
CASSVSPFGEQYF	TGTGCCAGCAGCGTCTCACCCTTTGGGGAGCAGTACTTC	.	TRBJ2-7	TRBV9	13	.
CASSLFRDGGAYGYTF	TGTGCCAGCAGTTTATTCCGGGACGGAGGCGCCTATGGCTACACCTTC	.	TRBJ1-2	TRBV28	16	.
CASSLWGGGADTQYF	TGTGCCAGCAGCTTATGGGGAGGTGGGGCAGATACGCAGTATTTT	.	TRBJ2-3	TRBV7-3	15	.
CAIGTSGSSYNEQFF	TGTGCCATCGGGACTAGCGGGAGCTCCTACAATGAGCAGTTCTTC	.	TRBJ2-1	TRBV10-3	15	TRBD2
CAISETPPTQYF	TGTGCCATCAGTGAGACCCCGCCTACCCAGTACTTC	.	TRBJ2-5	TRBV10-3	12	.
CASHGTSGSLSYNEQFF	TGCGCCAGCCACGGGACTAGCGGGAGCCTCTCCTACAATGAGCAGTTCTTC	.	TRBJ2-1	TRBV5-1	17	TRBD2
CAISGGGNLKETQYF	TGTGCCATCAGTGGTGGGGGGAACCTCAAGGAGACCCAGTACTTC	.	TRBJ2-5	TRBV10-3	15	.
CASGPGTAGDTQYF	TGTGCTAGTGGGCCAGGGACGGCCGGAGATACGCAGTATTTT	.	TRBJ2-3	TRBV12-5	14	.
CASSPGPLNQPQHF	TGTGCCAGCAGCCCAGGACCGCTGAATCAGCCCCAGCATTTT	.	TRBJ1-5	TRBV6-1	14	.
CASSLTRQETQYF	TGTGCCAGCAGCTTAACGCGACAAGAGACCCAGTACTTC	.	TRBJ2-5	TRBV7-6	13	.
CSVLPGTTNEQYF	TGCAGCGTTTTACCCGGGACAACCAACGAGCAGTACTTC	.	TRBJ2-7	TRBV29-1	13	.
CASSLYGRSYNEQFF	TGTGCCAGCAGTTTATACGGGAGATCCTACAATGAGCAGTTCTTC	.	TRBJ2-1	TRBV27	15	.
CASRHRAYEQYF	TGCGCCAGCAGGCACAGGGCCTACGAGCAGTACTTC	.	TRBJ2-7	TRBV23-1	12	.
CASSLSVKNIQYF	TGTGCCAGCAGTTTGTCGGTCAAAAACATTCAGTACTTC	once	TRBJ2-4	TRBV27	13	.
CSVTSGLAGVRSGELFF	TGCAGCGTGACCTCCGGACTAGCGGGAGTGCGGTCCGGGGAGCTGTTTTTT	.	TRBJ2-2	TRBV29-1	17	TRBD2
CASRAGGNGNTIYF	TGTGCCAGCAGGGCAGGGGGAAATGGAAACACCATATATTTT	once	TRBJ1-3	TRBV6-1	14	TRBD1
CASSYQGSRYNEQFF	TGTGCCAGCAGTTACCAAGGTAGCAGATACAATGAGCAGTTCTTC	.	TRBJ2-1	TRBV6-5	15	.
CASSQPLAGGPYTQYF	TGTGCCAGCAGCCAGCCACTAGCGGGAGGGCCATATACGCAGTATTTT	.	TRBJ2-3	TRBV14	16	TRBD2
CATGTDKNIQYF	TGTGCCACCGGGACCGACAAAAACATTCAGTACTTC	once	TRBJ2-4	TRBV10-3	12	.
CASSLVVPGGLLRNEQFF	TGTGCCAGCAGCTTAGTTGTACCGGGAGGGTTATTAAGGAATGAGCAGTTCTTC	.	TRBJ2-1	TRBV7-8	18	TRBD2
CASSPRLAGGHEQYF	TGTGCCAGCAGCCCCAGACTAGCGGGAGGGCACGAGCAGTACTTC	.	TRBJ2-7	TRBV7-6	15	TRBD2
CASSVDGTGETQYF	TGTGCCAGCAGCGTAGATGGGACGGGAGAGACCCAGTACTTC	.	TRBJ2-5	TRBV9	14	.
CASSTSAEGGQETQYF	TGTGCCAGCAGCACCTCTGCTGAGGGGGGCCAAGAGACCCAGTACTTC	.	TRBJ2-5	TRBV21-1	16	.
CASSSRVERYNEQFF	TGTGCCAGTAGTTCTCGAGTGGAGCGGTACAATGAGCAGTTCTTC	.	TRBJ2-1	TRBV19	15	.
CASSPGPNQPQHF	TGTGCCAGCAGCCCCGGTCCCAATCAGCCCCAGCATTTT	.	TRBJ1-5	TRBV9	13	.
CASSFRGETQYF	TGTGCTAGCAGCTTCAGAGGAGAGACCCAGTACTTC	once	TRBJ2-5	TRBV7-7	12	.
CASSRAGGEQFF	TGTGCCAGCAGCCGAGCGGGCGGTGAGCAGTTCTTC	.	TRBJ2-1	TRBV9	12	.
CASIPDRTDNEQFF	TGTGCCAGCATTCCGGACCGCACAGACAATGAGCAGTTCTTC	.	TRBJ2-1	TRBV2	14	.
CASSEGRQRNTDTQYF	TGCGCCAGCAGTGAGGGTCGGCAGCGAAACACAGATACGCAGTATTTT	.	TRBJ2-3	TRBV10-1	16	.
CASSWGDHGELFF	TGTGCCAGCAGTTGGGGAGATCACGGGGAGCTGTTTTTT	once	TRBJ2-2	TRBV27	13	.
CASSPGTGGYEQYF	TGCGCCAGCAGCCCCGGGACAGGGGGCTACGAGCAGTACTTC	.	TRBJ2-7	TRBV5-1	14	TRBD1
CASSQEGSYGYTF	TGTGCCAGCAGCCAAGAGGGCAGCTATGGCTACACCTTC	.	TRBJ1-2	TRBV4-2	13	.
CASSGLAGGSSMQETQYF	TGTGCCAGCAGCGGACTAGCGGGAGGTTCCTCCATGCAAGAGACCCAGTACTTC	.	TRBJ2-5	TRBV11-2	18	TRBD2
CASSLGRGTDTQYF	TGTGCCAGCAGTTTAGGGAGGGGGACAGATACGCAGTATTTT	.	TRBJ2-3	TRBV27	14	.
CASSPPYADTQYF	TGTGCCAGCTCACCGCCATACGCAGATACGCAGTATTTT	.	TRBJ2-3	TRBV18	13	.
CAITAGAMNTEAFF	TGTGCCATCACAGCAGGGGCCATGAACACTGAAGCTTTCTTT	.	TRBJ1-1	TRBV10-3	14	.
CASSTSGSLGTDTQYF	TGTGCCAGCAGTACTAGCGGGAGTCTCGGCACAGATACGCAGTATTTT	.	TRBJ2-3	TRBV6-4	16	TRBD2
CASRGTSGGNEQFF	TGTGCCAGCAGGGGGACTAGCGGGGGGAATGAGCAGTTCTTC	once	TRBJ2-1	TRBV28	14	TRBD2
CASSITRAGASYEQYF	TGTGCCAGTAGTATTACCCGGGCGGGAGCGTCCTACGAGCAGTACTTC	.	TRBJ2-7	TRBV19	16	TRBD2
CASSEELGLAGFDLGGEQYF	TGTGCCAGCAGTGAAGAGCTTGGACTAGCGGGATTTGACCTCGGGGGTGAGCAGTACTTC	.	TRBJ2-7	TRBV6-1	20	TRBD2
CASSLLRTTYNEQFF	TGTGCCAGCAGCTTACTCAGGACAACCTACAATGAGCAGTTCTTC	once	TRBJ2-1	TRBV11-2	15	.
CASIRSTYEQYF	TGCGCCAGCATTCGGAGTACCTACGAGCAGTACTTC	.	TRBJ2-7	TRBV10-1	12	.
CASSLSRGTEAFF	TGTGCCAGCAGCTTAAGTAGGGGCACTGAAGCTTTCTTT	.	TRBJ1-1	TRBV11-1	13	.
CASSRTSSSTDTQYF	TGTGCCAGCAGCAGGACAAGCTCTAGCACAGATACGCAGTATTTT	.	TRBJ2-3	TRBV28	15	.
CASTYSEGLNTDTQYF	TGTGCCAGCACTTACTCCGAGGGCCTAAACACAGATACGCAGTATTTT	.	TRBJ2-3	TRBV7-8	16	.
CAIRGLLDNEQFF	TGTGCCATCAGGGGACTCCTAGACAATGAGCAGTTCTTC	.	TRBJ2-1	TRBV10-3	13	.
CASSMGGQETQYF	TGTGCCAGCAGTATGGGAGGGCAAGAGACCCAGTACTTC	.	TRBJ2-5	TRBV28	13	TRBD2
CASSLDTYRRSGNTIYF	TGCGCCAGCAGCTTGGATACTTACAGGAGAAGTGGAAACACCATATATTTT	.	TRBJ1-3	TRBV5-1	17	.
CASSESGGPEQYF	TGTGCCAGCAGTGAATCGGGAGGACCCGAGCAGTACTTC	.	TRBJ2-7	TRBV2	13	TRBD2
CASSLTPRPQETQYF	TGTGCCAGCAGCCTAACTCCCCGTCCCCAAGAGACCCAGTACTTC	once	TRBJ2-5	TRBV9	15	.
CASSFQGQGNTIYF	TGTGCCAGCAGCTTTCAGGGCCAAGGAAACACCATATATTTT	.	TRBJ1-3	TRBV7-9	14	.